One sample yielded the 12 T cell receptor beta chains listed below, sequenced in a study of response to subunit inactivated influenza vaccine. TCRdb ran MiXCR on the RT-PCR reads and lists one entry per CDR3 protein. The sample shows about 620,000 distinct CDR3 sequences, roughly 12% of them seen only once. The same specimen was also included in a second study, on T cells expressing NK-cell markers. This second report adds: Generation of TCR beta cDNA was performed by 5'RACE template switching incorporating UMIs.

The sequences come from PBMCs from blood, collected on the day of vaccination. Receptors were obtained from a man aged 50 or older who received an inactivated influenza vaccine.

This clonotype was counted a few times. The V and J genes are TRBV27 and TRBJ2-5; possibly TRBD2 for D (6 bases). This CDR3 region has 14 residues. Germline loops: CDR1 MNHEY, CDR2 SMNVEV (reference sequence). Trimming left V 5 bases short and J 5 bases short, with 15 bases between. The CDR3 protein is CASSGGGTKETQYF. The CDR3 region has the DNA TGTGCCAGCAGTGGGGGAGGTACGAAGGAGACCCAGTACTTC.

This clonotype was seen many times. The chain is built from TRBV28 and TRBJ1-5; D may be TRBD1 (5 bases). CDR1 is MDHEN and CDR2 is SYDVKM in the germline V gene. V lost 7 bases to trimming and J lost 4 bases, with 20 bases between them. This CDR3 comprises 16 residues. The CDR3 DNA reads TGTGCCAGCATTCGGCAGGGCGGATTAGGAAATCAGCCCCAGCATTTT. Encoded protein: CASIRQGGLGNQPQHF.

This clonotype turned up a few times. The V and J genes are TRBV12-3 or TRBV12-4 and TRBJ2-5; 7 nucleotides agree with TRBD2. The CDR3 is 14 residues long. V lost 6 bases to trimming and J lost 3 bases; unmatched junction nucleotides: 7. The CDR3 reads CASRTAGREETQYF. CDR3 nucleotide sequence: TGTGCCAGCAGGACCGCGGGGAGGGAAGAGACCCAGTACTTC.

The rearrangement uses TRBV28 and TRBJ2-1; 8 nucleotides align to TRBD2. The CDR3 length is 14 residues. V shed 6 bases, J shed 9 bases, and the junction held 10 bases outside the gene matches. CDR1 is MDHEN and CDR2 is SYDVKM in the germline V gene. The CDR3 DNA follows: TGTGCCAGCAGGGCCTTCGGGGGGGCACGTGAGCAGTTCTTC. This encodes CASRAFGGAREQFF.

This clonotype was picked up a small number of times. V gene TRBV5-6 combines with J gene TRBJ2-1; 8 bases agree with TRBD1. The CDR3 runs to 17 residues. Per the germline V gene, CDR1 is SGHDT and CDR2 is YYEEEE. Losses at the gene ends were 0 bases for V and 9 bases for J; bases not matched to a gene: 14. The CDR3: CASSLAKSQGATGEQFF. The CDR3 DNA follows: TGTGCCAGCAGCTTGGCCAAGTCGCAGGGGGCAACGGGTGAGCAGTTCTTC.

This clonotype showed up many times. The chain uses TRBV28 and TRBJ1-1; 7 bases map to TRBD1. There are 13 residues in the CDR3. Germline values: CDR1 MDHEN, CDR2 SYDVKM. V was pared by 6 bases and J by 5 bases, with 6 bases of the junction left unmatched. The CDR3 DNA follows: TGTGCCAGCAGAAGGGGGCGAAATACTGAAGCTTTCTTT. Translating gives CASRRGRNTEAFF. Full variable domain (rest looked up from reference TRBV28 and TRBJ1-1): DVKVTQSSRYLVKRTGEKVFLECVQDMDHENMFWYRQDPGLGLRLIYFSYDVKMKEKGDIPEGYSVSREKKERFSLILESASTNQTSMYLCASRRGRNTEAFFGQGTRLTVV.

This clonotype occurred many times. The CDR3 here is CAWNGYSGGELFF. In DNA, the CDR3 is TGTGCCTGGAATGGGTACAGTGGCGGGGAGCTGTTTTTT. The gene calls are TRBV30 and TRBJ2-2; D call uncertain. Between the trimmed V and J ends, which lost 4 bases and 7 bases, there was a span of 13 bases. Germline assignment: CDR1 GTSNPN and CDR2 SVGIG (reference sequence). This CDR3 spans 13 amino acids.

V usage is TRBV2 and J usage is TRBJ2-7; no reliable D call. The V end lost 8 bases, the J end lost 2 bases, and 16 bases lay between the germline ends. The CDR3 contains 14 residues. Germline-derived CDR1 and CDR2 are SNHLY and FYNNEI. CDR3 residues: CASRKPGATYEQYF. The DNA of the CDR3 is TGTGCCAGCCGGAAGCCAGGAGCGACCTACGAGCAGTACTTC.

There are a few counts of this clonotype. The chain joins TRBV7-6 to TRBJ2-1; D may be TRBD2 (7 bases). Germline CDR1 and CDR2: SGHVS and FNYEAQ. CDR3 length: 15 residues. V was pared by 2 bases and J by 4 bases, with 12 bases between. DNA for the CDR3: TGTGCCAGCAGCTTACGAGGGGGGGCTTACAATGAGCAGTTCTTC. Its translation: CASSLRGGAYNEQFF.

This clonotype was counted only a few times. The chain is built from TRBV29-1 and TRBJ2-1; 14 bases match TRBD2. The CDR3 runs 18 residues. With 5 bases clipped from V and 4 bases from J, the junction kept 13 bases outside the gene matches. Germline values: CDR1 SQVTM, CDR2 ANQGSEA. The CDR3: CSVYGTSGGLIPYNEQFF. In nucleotides, the CDR3 is TGCAGCGTTTATGGGACTAGCGGGGGCCTAATCCCTTACAATGAGCAGTTCTTC.

The chain is built from TRBV19 and TRBJ2-1, with D perhaps matching TRBD2 (7 bases). Looked up from germline, CDR1 is LNHDA and CDR2 is SQIVND (reference sequence). The CDR3 length is 15 residues. V lost 3 bases, J lost 4 bases, and 13 bases lay in between. This chain's CDR3 is CASSIGGGTYNEQFF. The CDR3, as DNA: TGTGCCAGTAGTATCGGCGGGGGCACTTACAATGAGCAGTTCTTC.

This clonotype has just a few counts. This rearrangement joins TRBV7-2 to TRBJ2-6, with a tentative D call TRBD1 (5 bases). Trimming pared 4 bases from V and 0 bases from J, leaving 10 bases between. The CDR3 covers 16 residues. Germline values: CDR1 SGHTA, CDR2 FQGNSA. This chain's CDR3 is CASSSQVSSGANVLTF. The CDR3 DNA is TGTGCCAGCAGCTCACAGGTTAGCTCTGGGGCCAACGTCCTGACTTTC.